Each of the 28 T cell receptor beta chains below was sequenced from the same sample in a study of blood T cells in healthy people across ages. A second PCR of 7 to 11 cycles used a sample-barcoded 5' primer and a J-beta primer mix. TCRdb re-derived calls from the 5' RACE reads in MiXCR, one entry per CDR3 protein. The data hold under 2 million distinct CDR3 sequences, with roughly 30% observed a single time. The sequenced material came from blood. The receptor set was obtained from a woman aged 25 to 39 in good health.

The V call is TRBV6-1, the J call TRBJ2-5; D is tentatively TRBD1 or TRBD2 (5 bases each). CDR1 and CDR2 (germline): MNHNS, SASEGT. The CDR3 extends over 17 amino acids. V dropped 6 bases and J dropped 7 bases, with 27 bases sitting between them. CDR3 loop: CASSDLGTLSSTVTQYF. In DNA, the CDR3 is TGTGCCAGCAGCGACTTAGGGACCCTCTCCAGCACTGTGACCCAGTACTTC.

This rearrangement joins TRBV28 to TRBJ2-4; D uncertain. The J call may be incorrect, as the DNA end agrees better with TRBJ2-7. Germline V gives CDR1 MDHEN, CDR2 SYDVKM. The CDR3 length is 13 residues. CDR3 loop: CASRLGPAYEQYF. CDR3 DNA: TGTGCCAGCAGATTAGGTCCAGCCTACGAGCAGTACTTC.

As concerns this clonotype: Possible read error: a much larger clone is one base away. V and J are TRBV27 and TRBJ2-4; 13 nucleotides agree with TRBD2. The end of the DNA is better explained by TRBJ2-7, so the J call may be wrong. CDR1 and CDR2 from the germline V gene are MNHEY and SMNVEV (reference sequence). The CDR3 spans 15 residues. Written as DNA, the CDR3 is TGTGTCAGCAGTTCCGTAACTAGCGGGAGGGACGAGCAGTACTTC. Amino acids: CVSSSVTSGRDEQYF.

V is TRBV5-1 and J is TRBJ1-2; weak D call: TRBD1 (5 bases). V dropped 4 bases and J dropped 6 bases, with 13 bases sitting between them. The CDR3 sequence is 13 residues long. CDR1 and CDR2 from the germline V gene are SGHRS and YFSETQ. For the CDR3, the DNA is TGCGCCAGCAGCCGAGGGGAGAGGGATGGCTACACCTTC. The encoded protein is CASSRGERDGYTF.

The CDR3 region is CASSANPMTEAFF. DNA of the CDR3: TGTGCCAGCAGTGCAAACCCAATGACTGAAGCTTTCTTT. This chain joins TRBV2 and TRBJ1-1, with D hard to call. Between the trimmed V and J ends, which lost 4 bases and 5 bases, there was a span of 11 bases. The CDR3 spans 13 residues. Germline V gene sequence: CDR1 SNHLY, CDR2 FYNNEI.

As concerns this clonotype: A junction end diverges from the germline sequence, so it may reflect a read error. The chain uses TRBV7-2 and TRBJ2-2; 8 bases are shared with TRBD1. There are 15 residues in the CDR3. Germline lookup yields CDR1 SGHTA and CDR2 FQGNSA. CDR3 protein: CASSSGGAGTGGLFF. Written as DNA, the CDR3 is TGTGCCAGCAGTTCAGGGGGCGCGGGGACCGGGGGGCTGTTTTTT.

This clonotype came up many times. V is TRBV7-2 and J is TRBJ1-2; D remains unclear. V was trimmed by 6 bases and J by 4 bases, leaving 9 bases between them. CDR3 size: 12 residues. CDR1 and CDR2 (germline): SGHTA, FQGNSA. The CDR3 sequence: CASSLDIYGYTF. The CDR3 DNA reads TGTGCCAGCAGTCTAGACATCTATGGCTACACCTTC.

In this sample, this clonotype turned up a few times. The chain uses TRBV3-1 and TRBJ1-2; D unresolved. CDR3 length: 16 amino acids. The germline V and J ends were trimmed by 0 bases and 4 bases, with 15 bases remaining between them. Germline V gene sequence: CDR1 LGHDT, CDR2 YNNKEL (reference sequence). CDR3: CASSQEARGEGYGYTF. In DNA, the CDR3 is TGTGCCAGCAGCCAAGAGGCTCGTGGGGAGGGCTATGGCTACACCTTC.

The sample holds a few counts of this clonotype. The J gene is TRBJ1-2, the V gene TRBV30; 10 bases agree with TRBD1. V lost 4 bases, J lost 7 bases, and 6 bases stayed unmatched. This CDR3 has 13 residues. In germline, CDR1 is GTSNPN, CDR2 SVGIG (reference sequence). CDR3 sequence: CAWTRDRGGGYTF. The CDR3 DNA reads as TGTGCCTGGACCCGGGACAGGGGAGGTGGCTACACCTTC.

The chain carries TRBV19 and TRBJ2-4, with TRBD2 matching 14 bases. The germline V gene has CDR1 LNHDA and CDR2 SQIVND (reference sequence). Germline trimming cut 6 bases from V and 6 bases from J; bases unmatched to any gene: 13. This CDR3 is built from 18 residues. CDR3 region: CASSSFGTSGSLVNIQYF. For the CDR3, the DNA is TGTGCCAGTAGCTCATTCGGGACTAGCGGGAGTTTAGTAAACATTCAGTACTTC.

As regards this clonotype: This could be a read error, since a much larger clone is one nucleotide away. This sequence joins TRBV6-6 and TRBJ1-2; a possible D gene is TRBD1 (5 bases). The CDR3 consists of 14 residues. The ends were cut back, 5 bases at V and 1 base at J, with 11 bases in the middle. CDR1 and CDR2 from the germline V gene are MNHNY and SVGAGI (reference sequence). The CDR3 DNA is TGTGCCAGCAGTCCATGGGGCGTTAACTATGGCTACACCTTC. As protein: CASSPWGVNYGYTF.

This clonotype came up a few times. Here the CDR3 reads CASSPDRLAAYEQYF. The CDR3, as DNA: TGCGCCAGCAGCCCAGACCGCCTAGCTGCCTACGAGCAGTACTTC. The chain joins TRBV5-1 to TRBJ2-7; D perhaps matches TRBD2 (5 bases). V lost 4 bases and J lost 2, with 16 bases in between. CDR3 length: 15 amino acids. The germline CDR1 and CDR2 sequences are SGHRS and YFSETQ.

CDR3 DNA sequence: TGTGCCAGCAGTTACTCGAGTGAGGTCAATGAGCAGTTCTTC. It yields the protein CASSYSSEVNEQFF. The chain links TRBV6-5 to TRBJ2-1; D unclear. Germline CDR1 MNHEY, CDR2 SVGAGI. This CDR3 comprises 14 residues. V lost 0 bases to trimming and J lost 6 bases, with 9 bases between them.

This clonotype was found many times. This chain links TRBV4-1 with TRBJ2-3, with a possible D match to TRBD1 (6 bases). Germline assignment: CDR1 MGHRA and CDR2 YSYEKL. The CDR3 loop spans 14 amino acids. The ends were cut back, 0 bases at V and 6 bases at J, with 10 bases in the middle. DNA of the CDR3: TGCGCCAGCAGCCAAGATACCCAGGGGGATACGCAGTATTTT. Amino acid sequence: CASSQDTQGDTQYF.

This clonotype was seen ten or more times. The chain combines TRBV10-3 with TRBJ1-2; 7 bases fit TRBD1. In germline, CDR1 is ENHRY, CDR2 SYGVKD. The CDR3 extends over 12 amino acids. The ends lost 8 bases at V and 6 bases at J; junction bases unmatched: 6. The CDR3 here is CAILQGRDGYTF. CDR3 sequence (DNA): TGTGCCATCTTACAGGGGAGGGATGGCTACACCTTC.

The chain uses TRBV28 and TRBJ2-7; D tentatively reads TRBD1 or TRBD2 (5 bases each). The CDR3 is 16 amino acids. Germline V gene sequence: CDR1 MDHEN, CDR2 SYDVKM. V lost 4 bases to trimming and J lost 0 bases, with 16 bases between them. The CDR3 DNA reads TGTGCCAGCAGTTCCGCACTCCCGGGGCTCTCCTACGAGCAGTACTTC. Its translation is CASSSALPGLSYEQYF.

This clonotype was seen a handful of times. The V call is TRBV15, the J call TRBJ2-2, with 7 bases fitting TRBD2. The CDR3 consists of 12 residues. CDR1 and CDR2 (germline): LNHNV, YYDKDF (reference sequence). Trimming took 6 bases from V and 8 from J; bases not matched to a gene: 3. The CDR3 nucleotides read TGTGCCACCAGTCGGGAGGTGGGGGAGCTGTTTTTT. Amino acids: CATSREVGELFF.

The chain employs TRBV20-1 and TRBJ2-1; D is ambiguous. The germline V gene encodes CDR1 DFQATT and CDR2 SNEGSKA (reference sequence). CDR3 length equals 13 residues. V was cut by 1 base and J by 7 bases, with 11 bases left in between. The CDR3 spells CSARGRVRNEQFF. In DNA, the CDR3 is TGCAGTGCTAGAGGAAGGGTGCGAAATGAGCAGTTCTTC.

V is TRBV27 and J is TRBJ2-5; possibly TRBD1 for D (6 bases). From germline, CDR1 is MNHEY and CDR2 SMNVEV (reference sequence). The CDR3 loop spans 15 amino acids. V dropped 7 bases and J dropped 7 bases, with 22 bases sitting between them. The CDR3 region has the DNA TGTGCCAGCACCTCCTCCGGGACCCTGGACAGGACCCAGTACTTC. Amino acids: CASTSSGTLDRTQYF.

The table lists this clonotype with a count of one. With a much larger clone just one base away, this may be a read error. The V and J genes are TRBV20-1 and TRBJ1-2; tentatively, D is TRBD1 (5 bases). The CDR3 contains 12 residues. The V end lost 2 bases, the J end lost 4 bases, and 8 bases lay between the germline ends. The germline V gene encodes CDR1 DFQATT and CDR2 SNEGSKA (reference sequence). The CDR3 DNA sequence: TGCAGTGCTAGATTGGGGCTCTATGGCTACACCTTC. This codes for CSARLGLYGYTF.

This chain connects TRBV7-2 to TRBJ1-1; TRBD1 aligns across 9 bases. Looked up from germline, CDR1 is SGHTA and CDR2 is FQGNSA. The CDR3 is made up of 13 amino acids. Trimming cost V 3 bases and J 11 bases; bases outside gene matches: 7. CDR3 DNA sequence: TGTGCCAGCAGCTTCACAGGGGGCGCTGGGGCTTTCTTT. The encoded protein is CASSFTGGAGAFF.

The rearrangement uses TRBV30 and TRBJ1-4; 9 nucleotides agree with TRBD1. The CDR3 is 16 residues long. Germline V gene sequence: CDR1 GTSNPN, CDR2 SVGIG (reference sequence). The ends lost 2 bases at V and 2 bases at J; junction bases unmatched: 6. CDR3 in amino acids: CAWSLRQGDTNEKLFF. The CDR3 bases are TGTGCCTGGAGTCTTCGACAGGGGGACACTAATGAAAAACTGTTTTTT.

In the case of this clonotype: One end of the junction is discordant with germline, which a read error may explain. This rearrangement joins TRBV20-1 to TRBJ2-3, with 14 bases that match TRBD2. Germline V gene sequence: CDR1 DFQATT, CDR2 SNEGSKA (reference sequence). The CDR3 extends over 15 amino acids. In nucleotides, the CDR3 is TGCAGTGCTCCCGGGACTAGCGGGAGCGCAGATACACAGTATTTT. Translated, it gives CSAPGTSGSADTQYF.

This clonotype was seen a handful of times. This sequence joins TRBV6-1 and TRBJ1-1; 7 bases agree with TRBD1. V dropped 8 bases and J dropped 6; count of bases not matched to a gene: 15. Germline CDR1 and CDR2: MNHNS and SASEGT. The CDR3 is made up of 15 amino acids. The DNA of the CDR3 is TGTGCCAGCCGAGTGGGACAGAGTAAGGACCCTGAAGCTTTCTTT. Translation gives CASRVGQSKDPEAFF.

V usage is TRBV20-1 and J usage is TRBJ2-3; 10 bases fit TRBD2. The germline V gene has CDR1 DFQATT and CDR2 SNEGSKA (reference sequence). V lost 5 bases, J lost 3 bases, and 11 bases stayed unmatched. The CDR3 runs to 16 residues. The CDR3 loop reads CSALVPSGGNTDTQYF. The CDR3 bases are TGCAGTGCTTTAGTCCCTAGCGGGGGCAATACAGATACGCAGTATTTT.

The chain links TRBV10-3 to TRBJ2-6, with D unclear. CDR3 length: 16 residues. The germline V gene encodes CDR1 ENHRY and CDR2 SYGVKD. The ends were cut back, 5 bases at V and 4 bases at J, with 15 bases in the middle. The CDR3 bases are TGTGCCATCAGTTTCCTAAAGCCCCCCGGGGCCAACGTCCTGACTTTC. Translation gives CAISFLKPPGANVLTF.

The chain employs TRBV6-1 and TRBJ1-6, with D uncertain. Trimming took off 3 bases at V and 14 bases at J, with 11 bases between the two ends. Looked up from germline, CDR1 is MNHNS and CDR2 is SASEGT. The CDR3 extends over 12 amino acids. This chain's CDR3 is CASSEPLLTLHF. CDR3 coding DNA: TGTGCCAGCAGTGAGCCCCTGCTAACCCTCCACTTT.

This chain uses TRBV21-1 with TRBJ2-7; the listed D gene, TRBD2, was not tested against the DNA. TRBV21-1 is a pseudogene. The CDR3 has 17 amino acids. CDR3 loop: CASSPNPKRESVYEQYF. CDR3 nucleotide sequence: TGTGCCAGCAGCCCTAACCCTAAGCGGGAGTCGGTATACGAGCAGTACTTC.